What follows are 25 T cell receptor beta chains derived from one specimen sequenced in a study of graft-versus-host responses after intestinal transplantation. Using immunoSEQ multiplex PCR, the repertoire was profiled, and TCRdb retains in-frame clones only, with some absent. This repertoire shows under 100,000 clones, about 95% found once; its top ten account for about 0.2%. No antigens are known for them. The starting material was unstimulated CD4+ T cells sorted from spleen or lymph node cells, obtained before transplant. Receptors originate from a human donor who was the organ donor for an intestinal transplant.

The gene calls are TRBV19 and TRBJ1-2; D gene uncertain. CDR1 is LNHDA and CDR2 is SQIVND in the germline V gene (reference sequence). The length of the CDR3 is 14 residues. The V end was cut by 2 bases, the J end by 5 bases, with 12 bases between. The CDR3 region has the DNA TGTGCCAGTAGTATATCGCTGGTTCGTTATGGCTACACCTTC. It translates to CASSISLVRYGYTF. The full variable domain, its missing parts supplied by reference TRBV19 and TRBJ1-2, is DGGITQSPKYLFRKEGQNVTLSCEQNLNHDAMYWYRQDPGQGLRLIYYSQIVNDFQKGDIAEGYSVSREKKESFPLTVTSAQKNPTAFYLCASSISLVRYGYTFGSGTRLTVV.

The rearrangement uses TRBV7-2 and TRBJ2-5; a possible D gene is TRBD2 (5 bases). The V end lost 1 base, the J end lost 2 bases, and 11 bases lay between the germline ends. The germline V gene encodes CDR1 SGHTA and CDR2 FQGNSA. The CDR3 sequence is 15 residues long. DNA for the CDR3: TGTGCCAGCAGCTTAGTGACGGGGATACAAGAGACCCAGTACTTC. It specifies CASSLVTGIQETQYF. The entire variable domain, with the rest obtained from reference TRBV7-2 and TRBJ2-5, is as follows: GAGVSQSPSNKVTEKGKDVELRCDPISGHTALYWYRQSLGQGLEFLIYFQGNSAPDKSGLPSDRFSAERTGGSVSTLTIQRTQQEDSAVYLCASSLVTGIQETQYFGPGTRLLVL.

This rearrangement joins TRBV28 to TRBJ1-4; no reliable D call. The ends were cut back, 6 bases at V and 8 bases at J, with 7 bases in the middle. The germline CDR1 and CDR2 sequences are MDHEN and SYDVKM. CDR3 length equals 11 residues. The CDR3 bases are TGTGCCAGCAGCATAAGGGAAAAACTGTTTTTT. It codes for CASSIREKLFF.

The chain employs TRBV14 and TRBJ2-3; D gene unclear. CDR1 and CDR2 (germline): SGHDN, FVKESK. Trimming took 1 base from V and 2 from J, leaving 4 bases between them. This CDR3 region has 13 residues. The CDR3 DNA sequence: TGTGCCAGCAGCCAAGGGCCCACAGATACGCAGTATTTT. It yields the protein CASSQGPTDTQYF.

This chain uses TRBV7-2 with TRBJ2-5; 8 bases match TRBD1. With 5 bases clipped from V and 5 bases from J, the junction kept 7 bases outside the gene matches. The CDR3 runs 14 residues. The germline gives CDR1 SGHTA, CDR2 FQGNSA. In DNA, the CDR3 is TGTGCCAGCAGCCAGGACAGGGCCCTGGAGACCCAGTACTTC. Translated, it gives CASSQDRALETQYF. The entire variable domain, with the rest obtained from reference TRBV7-2 and TRBJ2-5, is as follows: GAGVSQSPSNKVTEKGKDVELRCDPISGHTALYWYRQSLGQGLEFLIYFQGNSAPDKSGLPSDRFSAERTGGSVSTLTIQRTQQEDSAVYLCASSQDRALETQYFGPGTRLLVL.

The chain joins TRBV7-9 to TRBJ2-7; 8 bases are shared with TRBD1. Germline trimming cut 5 bases from V and 3 bases from J; bases unmatched to any gene: 12. The CDR3 runs to 16 residues. Germline V gene data show CDR1 as SEHNR and CDR2 as FQNEAQ (reference sequence). Here the CDR3 reads CASSPGQGGENYEQYF. The CDR3 region has the DNA TGTGCCAGCAGCCCTGGACAGGGAGGAGAAAACTACGAGCAGTACTTC.

The chain is built from TRBV7-3 and TRBJ2-5; 8 bases are a match to TRBD2. With V trimmed by 5 bases and J by 5 bases, 7 bases remained unmatched. The CDR3 runs to 14 residues. Germline V lookup: CDR1 SGHTA, CDR2 FQGTGA. This CDR3 is CASSPGGAGETQYF. DNA of the CDR3: TGTGCCAGCAGCCCCGGGGGGGCCGGGGAGACCCAGTACTTC.

The chain employs TRBV6-6 and TRBJ1-5, with no clear D. CDR1 MNHNY and CDR2 SVGAGI come from the germline V gene (reference sequence). Trimming took 2 bases from V and 0 from J, leaving 11 bases between them. The CDR3 is made up of 16 amino acids. This CDR3 reads CASSYTGVYSNQPQHF. The CDR3 coding sequence is TGTGCCAGCAGTTACACGGGAGTGTATAGCAATCAGCCCCAGCATTTT.

The V and J genes are TRBV19 and TRBJ2-1; possibly TRBD1 or TRBD2 for D (5 bases each). The length of the CDR3 is 14 residues. The V end lost 7 bases, the J end lost 4 bases, and 14 bases lay between the germline ends. Germline lookup yields CDR1 LNHDA and CDR2 SQIVND (reference sequence). The CDR3 protein is CASMRGVMYNEQFF. The CDR3 DNA follows: TGTGCCAGTATGAGGGGAGTAATGTACAATGAGCAGTTCTTC.

V gene TRBV6-4 combines with J gene TRBJ2-7, with D unclear. This CDR3 contains 16 residues. V gave up 3 bases and J gave up 4 bases, with 19 bases separating them. Germline lookup yields CDR1 MRHNA and CDR2 SNTAGT. CDR3 in DNA: TGTGCCAGCAGTGAGCCCCGGTCGTCGGCCTGGTACGAGCAGTACTTC. Its protein product is CASSEPRSSAWYEQYF.

J is TRBJ1-4 and V is TRBV7-9, with D possibly TRBD1 on 6 matching bases. CDR1 is SEHNR, CDR2 FQNEAQ, per germline (reference sequence). Trimming took 6 bases from V and 7 from J, leaving 15 bases between them. The CDR3 spans 14 residues. CDR3 sequence (DNA): TGTGCCAGCAGGCGCGGGGGCGTAAGTGAAAAACTGTTTTTT. Translation gives CASRRGGVSEKLFF. Full variable domain (outside the CDR3, taken from reference TRBV7-9 and TRBJ1-4): DTGVSQNPRHKITKRGQNVTFRCDPISEHNRLYWYRQTLGQGPEFLTYFQNEAQLEKSRLLSDRFSAERPKGSFSTLEIQRTEQGDSAMYLCASRRGGVSEKLFFGSGTQLSVL.

Comments on this clone: Compared with germline, one end of the junction differs, possibly owing to a read error. The V call is TRBV2, the J call TRBJ2-7; 7 bases map to TRBD2. The CDR3 consists of 10 residues. From germline, CDR1 is SNHLY and CDR2 FYNNEI. CDR3 amino acids: CASKREGILF. The CDR3 DNA is TGTGCCAGCAAGCGGGAAGGTATCCTCTTC.

The rearrangement joins TRBV6-1 to TRBJ2-3, with no clear D. The CDR3 has 13 residues. Trimming cost V 2 bases and J 4 bases, with 7 bases left between them. The germline CDR1 and CDR2 sequences are MNHNS and SASEGT. The CDR3, as DNA: TGTGCCAGCAGTGAATTTATTCCAGATACGCAGTATTTT. It codes for CASSEFIPDTQYF.

The V call is TRBV4-2, the J call TRBJ2-3; D call uncertain. CDR3 length: 16 residues. Germline-derived CDR1 and CDR2 are LGHNA and YNFKEQ. Trimming shortened V by 0 bases and J by 0 bases, and 10 bases separated the two germline ends. This CDR3 is CASSQELFASTDTQYF. The CDR3 nucleotides are TGTGCCAGCAGCCAAGAGTTATTTGCTAGCACAGATACGCAGTATTTT.

The chain has TRBV7-9 and TRBJ2-5; TRBD2 might be the D (5 bases). The CDR3 sequence is 16 residues long. Per the germline V gene, CDR1 is SEHNR and CDR2 is FQNEAQ (reference sequence). Trimming pared 5 bases from V and 2 bases from J, leaving 18 bases between. This chain's CDR3 is CASSPSGRGPQETQYF. CDR3 sequence (DNA): TGTGCCAGCAGCCCATCTGGCCGAGGGCCTCAAGAGACCCAGTACTTC.

In regard to this clone: Germline and junction disagree at one end, which may indicate a read error. Other DNA sequences in this specimen translate into the identical CDR3. The chain combines TRBV7-9 with TRBJ1-1; D gene ambiguous. The CDR3 extends over 14 amino acids. In germline, CDR1 is SEHNR, CDR2 FQNEAQ (reference sequence). The CDR3 DNA sequence: TGTGCCAGCAGCTTGCGCTCTCTGAACACTGAGGCTTTCTTT. Protein sequence: CASSLRSLNTEAFF.

V usage is TRBV21-1 and J usage is TRBJ2-7; the table's D gene call, TRBD2, was not cross checked with the DNA. TRBV21-1 is a pseudogene segment. There are 13 residues in the CDR3. The CDR3 reads CASSKGGFGAQRV. DNA of the CDR3: TGTGCCAGCAGCAAAGGGGGATTTGGCGCCCAGAGGGTC.

CDR3 nucleotides: TGTGCCAGCAGCTCACAGGGGGGATATGGCTACACCTTC. Its translation: CASSSQGGYGYTF. This rearrangement joins TRBV11-2 to TRBJ1-2; 8 bases fit TRBD1. Losses at the gene ends were 4 bases for V and 5 bases for J; bases not matched to a gene: 3. The CDR3 covers 13 residues. Germline-derived CDR1 and CDR2 are SGHAT and FQNNGV.

This clone was seen a few times. The chain employs TRBV5-1 and TRBJ2-1, with 8 bases aligning to TRBD2. The CDR3 consists of 15 residues. Trimming took 1 base from V and 3 from J; bases not matched to a gene: 3. The germline V gene encodes CDR1 SGHRS and CDR2 YFSETQ. The CDR3 spells CASSLTGGIYNEQFF. For the CDR3, the DNA is TGCGCCAGCAGCTTGACGGGGGGGATCTACAATGAGCAGTTCTTC.

The chain joins TRBV7-2 to TRBJ2-7, with a weak D call TRBD2 (5 bases). The CDR3 is 12 amino acids. Germline V gene lookup returns CDR1 SGHTA and CDR2 FQGNSA. V was cut by 2 bases and J by 5 bases, with 7 bases left in between. The CDR3 protein is CASSLFGDEQYF. In DNA form, the CDR3 reads TGTGCCAGCAGCTTATTCGGGGACGAGCAGTACTTC.

This sequence joins TRBV28 and TRBJ1-3; the match to TRBD1 covers 7 bases. The length of the CDR3 is 13 residues. Germline V gene data show CDR1 as MDHEN and CDR2 as SYDVKM. V was pared by 8 bases and J by 4 bases, with 5 bases of the junction left unmatched. The CDR3 loop is CASGKGQGNTIYF. DNA for the CDR3: TGTGCCAGCGGAAAGGGACAGGGAAACACCATATATTTT.

This clone was detected only once. V and J are TRBV9 and TRBJ2-5; 10 bases fit TRBD2. The V and J ends lost 0 bases and 5 bases, in that order; junction bases with no gene match: 4. This CDR3 has 15 amino acids. Germline V gene lookup returns CDR1 SGDLS and CDR2 YYNGEE. In DNA, the CDR3 is TGTGCCAGCAGCGTAGAGCTAGCGGGGGTGGAGACCCAGTACTTC. Protein: CASSVELAGVETQYF.

The chain joins TRBV10-3 to TRBJ1-6, with D possibly matching TRBD1 (5 bases). The CDR3 has 15 amino acids. V was trimmed by 4 bases and J by 9 bases, leaving 16 bases between them. Germline loops: CDR1 ENHRY, CDR2 SYGVKD. The CDR3 is CAISAGRDRGSPLHF. CDR3 DNA sequence: TGTGCCATCAGTGCGGGCAGGGATCGGGGTTCACCCCTCCACTTT.

The V gene is TRBV12-5, the J gene TRBJ2-2; D uncertain. The ends were cut back, 5 bases at V and 4 bases at J, with 8 bases in the middle. The CDR3 runs to 13 residues. Germline values: CDR1 LGHNT, CDR2 FRNRAP. This CDR3 reads CASGLEFTGELFF. The CDR3 DNA is TGTGCTAGTGGTCTCGAATTCACCGGGGAGCTGTTTTTT.

The V and J genes are TRBV7-8 and TRBJ2-1, with 10 bases lining up with TRBD2. Trimming cost V 7 bases and J 7 bases; bases outside gene matches: 10. This CDR3 is 15 amino acids long. The germline CDR1 and CDR2 sequences are SGHVS and FQNEAQ. The CDR3 nucleotides are TGTGCCAGCACTCGGACGGGACTAGCGCAGAATGAGCAGTTCTTC. It is translated as CASTRTGLAQNEQFF. Using reference TRBV7-8 and TRBJ2-1 for the parts outside the CDR3, the full variable domain is GAGVSQSPRYKVAKRGQDVALRCDPISGHVSLFWYQQALGQGPEFLTYFQNEAQLDKSGLPSDRFFAERPEGSVSTLKIQRTQQEDSAVYLCASTRTGLAQNEQFFGPGTRLTVL.